Listed below are T cell receptor beta chains from one sample, sequenced in a study of blood T cell repertoires in COVID-19. Produced via immunoSEQ multiplex PCR; TCRdb's table is partial and in-frame only. The data show around 150,000 clones, around nine tenths seen once. Sequencing used peripheral blood. Every receptor here comes from a human donor in a cohort sampled during active COVID-19. Each CDR3 is given with its conserved first and last residue. D genes are given only for firm matches. Clone size is given for some rows only: seen once, a few or many times, or a class if the clone is expanded.

d_call j_call clone_size v_call cdr3_aa cdr3_nt
- TRBJ2-1 - TRBV7-2 CASSLGRENEQFF TGTGCCAGCAGCTTAGGTCGGGAGAATGAGCAGTTCTTC
- TRBJ1-3 - TRBV5-1 CASSSPRGFGNTIYF TGCGCCAGCAGCTCCCCAAGGGGCTTTGGAAACACCATATATTTT
TRBD2 TRBJ2-1 - TRBV12-5 CASGLGTRLGEQFF TGTGCTAGTGGTTTGGGGACTAGGCTCGGTGAGCAGTTCTTC
TRBD1 TRBJ2-7 - TRBV11-3 CASSLTPTGADEQYF TGTGCCAGCAGCTTAACGCCGACAGGGGCGGACGAGCAGTACTTC
- TRBJ2-4 - TRBV6-1 CASSELRGRKNIQYF TGTGCCAGCAGTGAGCTCCGGGGGAGAAAAAACATTCAGTACTTC
TRBD1 TRBJ1-5 - TRBV6-2/TRBV6-3 CASSYPTGQSNQPQHF TGTGCCAGCAGTTACCCCACGGGACAGAGCAATCAGCCCCAGCATTTT
- TRBJ1-2 once TRBV7-2 CASSPDFWPEYGGEGYTF TGTGCCAGCAGCCCTGACTTTTGGCCAGAGTACGGCGGCGAAGGCTACACCTTC
- TRBJ2-2 - TRBV7-9 CASSSRQAQTGELFF TGTGCCAGCAGCTCTAGACAGGCTCAAACCGGGGAGCTGTTTTTT
- TRBJ2-1 - TRBV15 CATSSLTDRGRSYNEQFF TGTGCCACCAGCAGTCTTACTGACCGGGGTCGCTCCTACAATGAGCAGTTCTTC
TRBD2 TRBJ2-5 - TRBV6-5 CASSRRTSGEETQYF TGTGCCAGCAGTAGAAGAACTAGCGGGGAAGAGACCCAGTACTTC
- TRBJ2-1 - TRBV28 CASSLLYAGNEQFF TGTGCCAGCAGTTTACTCTACGCGGGGAATGAGCAGTTCTTC
- TRBJ1-1 once TRBV27 CASSRYSTGVGEAFF TGTGCCAGCAGCCGATATTCGACGGGGGTCGGTGAAGCTTTCTTT
- TRBJ1-2 - TRBV7-9 CASSPQSNYGYTF TGTGCCAGCAGCCCCCAATCTAACTATGGCTACACCTTC
- TRBJ1-5 - TRBV10-3 CAISDRNNQPQHF TGTGCCATCAGTGACAGGAATAATCAGCCCCAGCATTTT
TRBD2 TRBJ2-2 - TRBV5-1 CASSFTSGANTGELFF TGCGCCAGCAGCTTTACTAGCGGGGCGAACACCGGGGAGCTGTTTTTT
- TRBJ2-1 - TRBV7-2 CASSSPWQFF TGTGCCAGCAGTTCCCCCTGGCAGTTCTTC
TRBD1 TRBJ2-7 - TRBV12-3/TRBV12-4 CASSLGDREQYF TGTGCCAGCAGTTTAGGGGACAGGGAGCAGTACTTC
- TRBJ1-3 - TRBV5-1 CASSRWEGPGNTIYF TGCGCCAGCAGTCGTTGGGAGGGCCCTGGAAACACCATATATTTT
- TRBJ1-6 - TRBV3-1/TRBV3-2 CASSQLDSPLHF TGTGCCAGCAGCCAACTAGATTCACCCCTCCACTTT
TRBD2 TRBJ2-1 - TRBV5-6 CASSLTSAYNEQFF TGTGCCAGCAGCTTGACTAGCGCCTACAATGAGCAGTTCTTC
- TRBJ2-2 - TRBV2 CASSDYTGELFF TGTGCCAGCAGTGACTACACCGGGGAGCTGTTTTTT
TRBD1 TRBJ1-2 once TRBV4-3 CASSHGQGALGYTF TGCGCCAGCAGCCATGGACAGGGGGCGCTTGGCTACACCTTC
TRBD1 TRBJ1-4 - TRBV7-9 CASSNRDRTNEKLFF TGTGCCAGCAGTAACCGGGACAGGACTAATGAAAAACTGTTTTTT
TRBD2 TRBJ2-7 - TRBV27 CASSLWAAGGAEQYF TGTGCCAGCAGTTTGTGGGCTGCGGGGGGTGCCGAGCAGTACTTC
- TRBJ1-1 - TRBV11-2 CASSSLAGFEAFF TGTGCCAGCAGCTCCTTGGCGGGATTTGAAGCTTTCTTT
TRBD2 TRBJ2-7 - TRBV3-1/TRBV3-2 CASSQGLAGAYEQYF TGTGCCAGCAGCCAGGGACTAGCGGGGGCCTACGAGCAGTACTTC
- TRBJ1-1 - TRBV9 CASSPRLGTEAFF TGTGCCAGCAGCCCCCGACTTGGGACTGAAGCTTTCTTT
- TRBJ1-2 - TRBV27 CASSLSREQGLRANYGYTF TGTGCCAGCAGTTTATCGAGGGAACAGGGCCTCAGAGCTAACTATGGCTACACCTTC
TRBD2 TRBJ2-1 once TRBV5-6 CASSLEGQRTSGSSEQFF TGTGCCAGCAGCTTGGAAGGTCAACGGACTAGCGGGAGTTCTGAGCAGTTCTTC
TRBD2 TRBJ2-5 - TRBV6-5 CASSRLAGHEETQYF TGTGCCAGCAGCAGACTAGCGGGGCATGAGGAGACCCAGTACTTC
- TRBJ1-2 - TRBV4-3 CASSQTGHPYGYTF TGCGCCAGCAGCCAAACGGGACATCCCTATGGCTACACCTTC
TRBD2 TRBJ2-2 - TRBV28 CASSPLAGGGTGELFF TGTGCCAGCAGCCCACTAGCGGGAGGTGGGACCGGGGAGCTGTTTTTT